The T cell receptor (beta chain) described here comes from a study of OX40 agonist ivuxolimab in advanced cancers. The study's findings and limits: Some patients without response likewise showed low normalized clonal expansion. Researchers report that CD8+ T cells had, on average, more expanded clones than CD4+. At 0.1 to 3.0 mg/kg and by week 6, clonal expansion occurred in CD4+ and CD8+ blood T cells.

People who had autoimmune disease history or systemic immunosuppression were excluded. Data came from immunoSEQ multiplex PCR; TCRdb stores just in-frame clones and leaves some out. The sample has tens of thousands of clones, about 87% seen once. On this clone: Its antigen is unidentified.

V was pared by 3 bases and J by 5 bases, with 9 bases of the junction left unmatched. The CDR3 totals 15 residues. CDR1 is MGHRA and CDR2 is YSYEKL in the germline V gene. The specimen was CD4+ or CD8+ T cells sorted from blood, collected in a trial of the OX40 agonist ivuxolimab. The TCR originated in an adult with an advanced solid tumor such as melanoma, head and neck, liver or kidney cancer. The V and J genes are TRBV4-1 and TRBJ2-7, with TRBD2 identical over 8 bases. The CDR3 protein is CASSQASGSMNEQYF. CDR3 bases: TGCGCCAGCAGCCAGGCGAGCGGGAGCATGAACGAGCAGTACTTC.